The 7 T cell receptor beta chains below were found in one sample sequenced in a study of memory CD4+ T cells and cytomegalovirus serostatus. The sort gate was single viable CD3+CD4+CD8-CD45RO+ cells for memory CD4+ T cells. Here immunoSEQ multiplex PCR was the method, and the copy in TCRdb shows in-frame clones only, minus some. Here the sample spans 84,000 or so clones, roughly 80% being singletons. The sample was memory CD4+ T cells from blood. Receptor source: an adult in good health and CMV-seronegative.

This chain connects TRBV30 to TRBJ1-2; D is unclear. Germline V gene data show CDR1 as GTSNPN and CDR2 as SVGIG (reference sequence). Trimming left V 3 bases short and J 4 bases short, with 12 bases between. The CDR3 extends over 13 amino acids. The CDR3 sequence: CAWRIPPIYGYTF. The CDR3 DNA reads as TGTGCCTGGAGGATCCCCCCGATCTATGGCTACACCTTC.

The chain employs TRBV7-9 and TRBJ1-2, with 9 positions matching TRBD1. The length of the CDR3 is 16 residues. Germline CDR1 reads SEHNR; CDR2 reads FQNEAQ (reference sequence). Germline trimming cut 4 bases from V and 4 bases from J; bases unmatched to any gene: 10. CDR3 nucleotide sequence: TGTGCCAGCAGCTCAGACTGGACAGGGGTGAGCTATGGCTACACCTTC. Amino acid sequence: CASSSDWTGVSYGYTF.

This rearrangement joins TRBV27 to TRBJ1-1; 8 bases are shared with TRBD1. CDR1 is MNHEY and CDR2 is SMNVEV in the germline V gene (reference sequence). The CDR3 is 18 amino acids. J gave up 0 bases and V 0 bases, and 9 bases lay outside the gene matches. In DNA, the CDR3 is TGTGCCAGCAGTTTATCAGTCCCAGGGGGCCTCATGAACACTGAAGCTTTCTTT. Translation: CASSLSVPGGLMNTEAFF.

The chain combines TRBV25-1 with TRBJ1-6; D not certain. From germline, CDR1 is MGHDK and CDR2 SYGVNS. Between the trimmed V and J ends, which lost 7 bases and 8 bases, there was a span of 12 bases. This CDR3 region has 13 residues. CDR3 residues: CASTLREDSPLHF. The DNA for the CDR3 is TGTGCCAGCACCCTAAGGGAGGATTCACCCCTCCACTTT.

This sequence joins TRBV11-2 and TRBJ1-1; the D is unclear. Between the trimmed V and J ends, which lost 2 bases and 5 bases, there was a span of 6 bases. The CDR3 extends over 12 amino acids. Per the germline V gene, CDR1 is SGHAT and CDR2 is FQNNGV. The CDR3: CASSLWRTEAFF. CDR3 bases: TGTGCCAGCAGCTTATGGAGGACTGAAGCTTTCTTT.

In its sample, this clone was seen a few times. V usage is TRBV10-3 and J usage is TRBJ2-2, with 15 bases lining up with TRBD2. The CDR3 spans 17 residues. Losses at the gene ends were 5 bases for V and 5 bases for J; bases not matched to a gene: 6. Germline loops: CDR1 ENHRY, CDR2 SYGVKD. The DNA for the CDR3 is TGTGCCATCAGTCCGGGACTAGCGGGGGGACATACCGGGGAGCTGTTTTTT. Amino acid sequence: CAISPGLAGGHTGELFF.

The rearrangement joins TRBV29-1 to TRBJ1-1; possibly TRBD1 for D (5 bases). CDR3 size: 14 residues. V was trimmed by 6 bases and J by 7 bases, leaving 21 bases between them. CDR1 is SQVTM, CDR2 ANQGSEA, per germline. This CDR3 is CSVLKGADKFEAFF. The CDR3 nucleotides read TGCAGCGTCCTCAAAGGGGCCGACAAGTTTGAAGCTTTCTTT.